The T cell receptor beta chain under discussion was sequenced for a study of blood T cell repertoires in COVID-19. Some clones are missing from TCRdb's copy, which holds only in-frame ones; the method was immunoSEQ multiplex PCR. The data show 200,000 to 300,000 clones, 80% to 95% seen once. Germline CDR1 MNHEY, CDR2 SVGAGI. Deletions cut 5 bases from V and 8 bases from J, with 15 bases between. The CDR3 is 13 residues long. A single count supports this clone. V usage is TRBV6-5 and J usage is TRBJ1-1; D is perhaps TRBD1 (6 bases). Sequences were obtained from peripheral blood. The sequence derives from a young man with COVID-19, enrolled during active disease. The CDR3 bases are TGTGCCAGCAGTCCGGCAGGACAGCGAGAAGCTTTCTTT. Translating it yields CASSPAGQREAFF.